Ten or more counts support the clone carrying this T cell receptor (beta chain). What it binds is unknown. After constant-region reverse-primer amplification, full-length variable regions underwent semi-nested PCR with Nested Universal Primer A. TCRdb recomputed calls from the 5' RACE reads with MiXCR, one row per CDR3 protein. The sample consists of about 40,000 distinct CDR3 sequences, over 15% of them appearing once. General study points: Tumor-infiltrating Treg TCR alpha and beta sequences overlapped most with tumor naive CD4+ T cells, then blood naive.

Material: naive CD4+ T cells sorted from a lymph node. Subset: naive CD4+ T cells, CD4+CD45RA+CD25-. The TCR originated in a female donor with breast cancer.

CDR3 sequence: CASSQDTNQPQHF. Here the CDR3 DNA reads TGTGCCAGCAGCCAAGATACAAATCAGCCCCAGCATTTT. The rearrangement uses TRBV3-1 and TRBJ1-5; no clear D gene. Germline V CDR1 and CDR2: LGHDT, YNNKEL (reference sequence). This CDR3 has 13 amino acids. Trimming took 0 bases from V and 4 from J, leaving 4 bases between them. The full variable domain, completed using reference TRBV3-1 and TRBJ1-5, is DTAVSQTPKYLVTQMGNDKSIKCEQNLGHDTMYWYKQDSKKFLKIMFSYNNKELIINETVPNRFSPKSPDKAHLNLHINSLELGDSAVYFCASSQDTNQPQHFGDGTRLSIL.